A single sample is the source of the 22 T cell receptor beta chains below, sequenced in a study of Graves' ophthalmopathy and Graves' hyperthyroidism. RNA transcripts yielded amplified TCR beta CDR3 regions. HTBI-primed RT-PCR formed the first round, and a multiplex PCR formed the second. TCRdb re-derived calls from the multiplex PCR reads in MiXCR, one entry per CDR3 protein. The data show approximately 330,000 distinct CDR3 sequences, 15% to 20% seen once. Sequences were obtained from peripheral blood. The receptor source for this set is an adult man with Graves' ophthalmopathy.

This clonotype occurred many times. CDR3 in amino acids: CASSKGQNSGANVLTF. The CDR3 DNA is TGCGCCAGCAGCAAAGGACAGAACTCTGGGGCCAACGTCCTGACTTTC. This sequence joins TRBV5-1 and TRBJ2-6; possible D gene TRBD1, 6 bases. CDR3 length: 16 residues. Germline V gene sequence: CDR1 SGHRS, CDR2 YFSETQ. V dropped 4 bases and J dropped 0 bases, with 11 bases sitting between them. The full variable domain, its missing parts supplied by reference TRBV5-1 and TRBJ2-6, is KAGVTQTPRYLIKTRGQQVTLSCSPISGHRSVSWYQQTPGQGLQFLFEYFSETQRNKGNFPGRFSGRQFSNSRSEMNVSTLELGDSALYLCASSKGQNSGANVLTFGAGSRLTVL.

This clonotype was seen many times. The chain is built from TRBV30 and TRBJ2-7; D might be TRBD1 (6 bases). Germline CDR1 reads GTSNPN; CDR2 reads SVGIG (reference sequence). The CDR3 extends over 14 amino acids. The V and J ends lost 4 bases and 5 bases respectively, with 18 bases between them. CDR3 in amino acids: CAWTKIPGVDEQYF. The CDR3 DNA reads TGTGCCTGGACCAAGATCCCAGGGGTCGACGAGCAGTACTTC.

This chain links TRBV12-3 or TRBV12-4 with TRBJ1-1; the D gene is possibly TRBD1 (6 bases). V shed 6 bases and J shed 0 bases, with 11 bases lying between them. The CDR3 is 14 amino acids. Here the CDR3 DNA reads TGTGCCAGCAGCGGACAGATTATGAACACTGAAGCTTTCTTT. Translation gives CASSGQIMNTEAFF.

In this sample, this clonotype turned up many times. The rearrangement joins TRBV29-1 to TRBJ2-5, with no clear D. V was trimmed by 4 bases and J by 5 bases, leaving 8 bases between them. From germline, CDR1 is SQVTM and CDR2 ANQGSEA. The CDR3 extends over 11 amino acids. Here the CDR3 DNA reads TGCAGCGTTGCCCCCGGGGAGACCCAGTACTTC. Encoded protein: CSVAPGETQYF. The variable domain in full, completed from reference TRBV29-1 and TRBJ2-5, reads SAVISQKPSRDICQRGTSLTIQCQVDSQVTMMFWYRQQPGQSLTLIATANQGSEATYESGFVIDKFPISRPNLTFSTLTVSNMSPEDSSIYLCSVAPGETQYFGPGTRLLVL.

The chain uses TRBV6-5 and TRBJ1-1; D not resolved. Per germline, CDR1 MNHEY and CDR2 SVGAGI. Trimming took 7 bases from V and 0 from J, leaving 9 bases between them. The length of the CDR3 is 13 residues. The chain's CDR3 is CASNLKLNTEAFF. Written as DNA, the CDR3 is TGTGCCAGCAATTTGAAGTTGAACACTGAAGCTTTCTTT.

This clonotype was picked up many times. This is likely a read error, given that the CDR3 carries no conserved phenylalanine or tryptophan at its end. The chain has TRBV7-9 and TRBJ2-7; 9 bases agree with TRBD1. CDR3 length: 14 amino acids. Germline CDR1 SEHNR, CDR2 FQNEAQ (reference sequence). The ends lost 6 bases at V and 4 bases at J; junction bases unmatched: 7. The CDR3 protein is CASSPRDRVYEQYL. DNA for the CDR3: TGTGCCAGCAGTCCTCGGGACAGGGTGTACGAGCAGTACCTC.

This clonotype appeared many times. The V and J genes are TRBV4-1 and TRBJ2-7; D not certain. Trimming took 1 base from V and 4 from J, leaving 8 bases between them. Germline V gene sequence: CDR1 MGHRA, CDR2 YSYEKL. The CDR3 has 13 residues. The CDR3 bases are TGCGCCAGCAGCCAAGGACTGGGGTACGAGCAGTACTTC. This sequence encodes CASSQGLGYEQYF.

Many counts were recorded for this clonotype. This chain uses TRBV5-1 with TRBJ1-1; 8 bases line up with TRBD1. Looked up from germline, CDR1 is SGHRS and CDR2 is YFSETQ. After removal of 1 base from V and 4 bases from J, the junction contained 3 bases not matched to a gene. The CDR3 runs to 14 residues. The CDR3 DNA reads TGCGCCAGCAGCTTGACAGGGGGGATCACTGAAGCTTTCTTT. This gives the protein CASSLTGGITEAFF.

This sequence joins TRBV6-5 and TRBJ1-1; 10 bases are a match to TRBD1. V trimming: 0 bases; J trimming: 11 bases; junction bases outside the gene matches: 9. Germline values: CDR1 MNHEY, CDR2 SVGAGI. There are 15 residues in the CDR3. This CDR3 reads CASSYSSGTGVRAFF. DNA of the CDR3: TGTGCCAGCAGTTACTCGAGCGGGACAGGGGTGAGGGCTTTCTTT.

This clonotype was observed many times. The V gene is TRBV24-1, the J gene TRBJ1-1, with a possible D match to TRBD1 (6 bases). The germline V gene has CDR1 KGHDR and CDR2 SFDVKD. This CDR3 is 16 amino acids long. Deletions cut 2 bases from V and 1 base from J, with 13 bases between. The CDR3 sequence: CATSDSRTAKNTEAFF. The CDR3 DNA reads as TGTGCCACCAGTGATTCCAGGACAGCAAAGAACACTGAAGCTTTCTTT.

The sample holds many counts of this clonotype. The CDR3 loop reads CASSPGGTYEQYF. DNA for the CDR3: TGCGCCAGCAGTCCGGGAGGAACCTACGAGCAGTACTTC. The V call is TRBV5-1, the J call TRBJ2-7; TRBD2 matches 7 bases. This CDR3 spans 13 amino acids. The germline gives CDR1 SGHRS, CDR2 YFSETQ. V lost 5 bases, J lost 2 bases, and 4 bases stayed unmatched.

This clonotype was seen repeatedly, ten times or more. The chain employs TRBV12-3 or TRBV12-4 and TRBJ2-7, with 9 bases that match TRBD1. V gave up 5 bases and J gave up 7 bases; unmatched junction bases: 15. The CDR3 consists of 16 residues. CDR3 region: CASSQTPGTGTDEQYF. CDR3 in DNA: TGTGCCAGCAGTCAAACCCCCGGGACAGGGACCGATGAGCAGTACTTC.

This clonotype was counted many times. This chain joins TRBV20-1 and TRBJ1-1; the match to TRBD1 covers 7 bases. This CDR3 comprises 13 residues. Germline CDR1 is DFQATT and CDR2 is SNEGSKA (reference sequence). The J segment lost 5 bases and the V segment lost 7 bases, leaving 10 bases of the junction unmatched. The CDR3: CSVENRGGTEAFF. CDR3 DNA: TGCAGTGTAGAAAACAGGGGAGGGACTGAAGCTTTCTTT.

The chain combines TRBV30 with TRBJ2-5, with 11 bases fitting TRBD2. The V gene's germline CDR1 is GTSNPN and CDR2 SVGIG (reference sequence). V gave up 4 bases and J gave up 5 bases; unmatched junction bases: 6. This CDR3 has 14 amino acids. For the CDR3, the DNA is TGTGCCTGGACTCTTAGCGGGAGGGGGGAGACCCAGTACTTC. Amino acid sequence: CAWTLSGRGETQYF.

The table lists this clonotype with many counts. This chain links TRBV5-1 with TRBJ1-1, with D hard to call. Trimming pared 4 bases from V and 1 base from J, leaving 23 bases between. The CDR3 is 18 amino acids. From germline, CDR1 is SGHRS and CDR2 YFSETQ. In DNA form, the CDR3 reads TGCGCCAGCAGCCCGGGTTGGTCGCGGGCCGGAGGGAACACTGAAGCTTTCTTT. Protein product: CASSPGWSRAGGNTEAFF.

This clonotype was observed many times. V usage is TRBV2 and J usage is TRBJ1-6, with D possibly being TRBD1 (6 bases). CDR1 is SNHLY, CDR2 FYNNEI, per germline. V was clipped by 6 bases and J by 3 bases, with 12 bases between them. CDR3 length: 15 amino acids. CDR3 DNA sequence: TGTGCCAGCAGAGTGGGGACAAACTATAATTCACCCCTCCACTTT. This codes for CASRVGTNYNSPLHF.

This clonotype was observed at least ten times. The chain combines TRBV5-1 with TRBJ1-2, with D hard to call. Trimming left V 0 bases short and J 4 bases short, with 10 bases between. Germline V gene data show CDR1 as SGHRS and CDR2 as YFSETQ. The CDR3 contains 14 residues. As DNA, the CDR3 is TGCGCCAGCAGCTTGGATATAACTATCTATGGCTACACCTTC. Protein: CASSLDITIYGYTF.

This clonotype was seen at least ten times. This chain joins TRBV6-1 and TRBJ2-7; 11 nucleotides line up with TRBD1. CDR3 length equals 14 residues. CDR1 is MNHNS and CDR2 is SASEGT in the germline V gene. V dropped 6 bases and J dropped 7; count of bases not matched to a gene: 8. The CDR3 coding sequence is TGTGCCAGCAGGGGCGCGGGGGACAGGGGGGAGCAGTACTTC. This encodes CASRGAGDRGEQYF.

The sample holds many counts of this clonotype. V is TRBV19 and J is TRBJ1-1; 9 bases fit TRBD1. Germline V lookup: CDR1 LNHDA, CDR2 SQIVND (reference sequence). The length of the CDR3 is 16 residues. V lost 4 bases and J lost 6; bases outside the gene matches: 12. The CDR3 loop is CASSTTFGTGSAEAFF. CDR3 nucleotides: TGTGCCAGTAGTACGACCTTCGGGACAGGGTCGGCTGAAGCTTTCTTT. The whole variable domain, remainder taken from reference TRBV19 and TRBJ1-1, is DGGITQSPKYLFRKEGQNVTLSCEQNLNHDAMYWYRQDPGQGLRLIYYSQIVNDFQKGDIAEGYSVSREKKESFPLTVTSAQKNPTAFYLCASSTTFGTGSAEAFFGQGTRLTVV.

This clonotype was observed many times. The chain combines TRBV20-1 with TRBJ1-2; 9 positions agree with TRBD1. Germline assignment: CDR1 DFQATT and CDR2 SNEGSKA (reference sequence). This CDR3 contains 16 residues. The trim removed 6 bases at V and 7 bases at J, leaving 18 bases unmatched. The CDR3 is CSAKRNSGTGLFGYTF. Written as DNA, the CDR3 is TGCAGTGCAAAGAGGAACTCCGGGACAGGGCTATTTGGCTACACCTTC.

V usage is TRBV7-2 and J usage is TRBJ2-7, with TRBD1 matching over 10 bases. Germline trimming cut 0 bases from V and 9 bases from J; bases unmatched to any gene: 11. In germline, CDR1 is SGHTA, CDR2 FQGNSA. There are 16 residues in the CDR3. The CDR3 region is CASSLALTTGGRGQYF. The CDR3 region has the DNA TGTGCCAGCAGCTTAGCATTAACGACAGGGGGCAGAGGGCAGTACTTC.

This clonotype was seen repeatedly, ten times or more. This chain joins TRBV7-2 and TRBJ2-7; perhaps TRBD2 as D (5 bases). CDR1 and CDR2 from the germline V gene are SGHTA and FQGNSA. The V end lost 4 bases, the J end lost 3 bases, and 10 bases lay between the germline ends. The CDR3 is made up of 13 amino acids. The CDR3 loop reads CASSWSGNYEQYF. DNA for the CDR3: TGTGCCAGCAGCTGGTCCGGGAACTACGAGCAGTACTTC.